This T cell receptor (beta chain) was obtained from a study of T-cell reconstitution after alpha-beta-depleted transplantation in children. Molecular barcoding with unique molecular identifiers was used for the TCRbeta library. TCRdb used MiXCR to reprocess the PCR reads, holding one entry per CDR3 protein. The sample has more than 400,000 distinct CDR3 sequences; roughly 44% are singletons. Germline V gene data show CDR1 as SGHRS and CDR2 as YFSETQ. The CDR3 is 15 amino acids. The V segment lost 3 bases and the J segment 9 bases; nucleotides outside the gene matches: 4. The chain recombines TRBV5-1 with TRBJ2-1; 15 bases match TRBD2. This sequence originates from a girl aged 2 to 10 with aplastic anemia, due to receive a stem cell transplant. The specimen was PBMCs, collected before TCRalphabeta/CD19-depleted stem cell transplant. For the CDR3, the DNA is TGCGCCAGCAGCTGGACTAGCGGGAGGGCCGGTGAGCAGTTCTTC. The encoded protein is CASSWTSGRAGEQFF. Full variable domain (missing parts from reference TRBV5-1 and TRBJ2-1): KAGVTQTPRYLIKTRGQQVTLSCSPISGHRSVSWYQQTPGQGLQFLFEYFSETQRNKGNFPGRFSGRQFSNSRSEMNVSTLELGDSALYLCASSWTSGRAGEQFFGPGTRLTVL.